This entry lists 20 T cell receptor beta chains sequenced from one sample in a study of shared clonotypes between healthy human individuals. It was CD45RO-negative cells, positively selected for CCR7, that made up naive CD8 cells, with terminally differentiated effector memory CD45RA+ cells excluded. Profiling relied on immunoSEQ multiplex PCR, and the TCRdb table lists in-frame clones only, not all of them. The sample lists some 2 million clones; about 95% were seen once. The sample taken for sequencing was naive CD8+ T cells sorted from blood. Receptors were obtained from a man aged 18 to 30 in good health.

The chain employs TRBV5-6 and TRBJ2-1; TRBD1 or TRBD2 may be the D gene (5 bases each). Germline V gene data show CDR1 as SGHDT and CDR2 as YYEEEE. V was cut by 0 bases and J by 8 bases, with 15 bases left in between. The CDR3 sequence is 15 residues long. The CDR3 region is CASSLARAGMDEQFF. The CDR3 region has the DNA TGTGCCAGCAGCTTGGCCAGGGCGGGTATGGATGAGCAGTTCTTC.

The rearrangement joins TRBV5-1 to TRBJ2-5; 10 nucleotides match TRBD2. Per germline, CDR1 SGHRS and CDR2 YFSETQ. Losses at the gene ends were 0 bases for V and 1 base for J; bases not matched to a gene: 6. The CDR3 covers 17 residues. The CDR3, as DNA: TGCGCCAGCAGCTTGGACGCTAGCGGGGGAACCCAAGAGACCCAGTACTTC. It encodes CASSLDASGGTQETQYF. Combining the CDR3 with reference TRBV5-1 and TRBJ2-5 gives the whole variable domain KAGVTQTPRYLIKTRGQQVTLSCSPISGHRSVSWYQQTPGQGLQFLFEYFSETQRNKGNFPGRFSGRQFSNSRSEMNVSTLELGDSALYLCASSLDASGGTQETQYFGPGTRLLVL.

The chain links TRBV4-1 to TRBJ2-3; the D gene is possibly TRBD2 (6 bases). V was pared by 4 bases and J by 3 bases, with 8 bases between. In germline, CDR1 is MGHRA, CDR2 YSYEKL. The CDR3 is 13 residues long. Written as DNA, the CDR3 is TGCGCCAGCAGCCTGGGGAGGACAGATACGCAGTATTTT. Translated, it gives CASSLGRTDTQYF.

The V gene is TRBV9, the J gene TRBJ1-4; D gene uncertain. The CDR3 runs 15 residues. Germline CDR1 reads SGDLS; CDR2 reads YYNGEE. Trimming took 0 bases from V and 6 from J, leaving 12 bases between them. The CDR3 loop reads CASSVDGQEYEKLFF. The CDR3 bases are TGTGCCAGCAGCGTAGACGGGCAGGAGTATGAAAAACTGTTTTTT.

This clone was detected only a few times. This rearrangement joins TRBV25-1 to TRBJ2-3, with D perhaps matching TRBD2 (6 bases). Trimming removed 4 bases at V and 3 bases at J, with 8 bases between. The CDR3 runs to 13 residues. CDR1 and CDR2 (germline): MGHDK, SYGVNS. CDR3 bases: TGTGCCAGCAGTGTTGCGGGAACAGATACGCAGTATTTT. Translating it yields CASSVAGTDTQYF.

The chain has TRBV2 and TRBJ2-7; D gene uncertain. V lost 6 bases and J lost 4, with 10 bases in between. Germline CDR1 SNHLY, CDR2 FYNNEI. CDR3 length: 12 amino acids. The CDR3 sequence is CASRGLEYEQYF. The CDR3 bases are TGTGCCAGCAGGGGATTAGAGTACGAGCAGTACTTC.

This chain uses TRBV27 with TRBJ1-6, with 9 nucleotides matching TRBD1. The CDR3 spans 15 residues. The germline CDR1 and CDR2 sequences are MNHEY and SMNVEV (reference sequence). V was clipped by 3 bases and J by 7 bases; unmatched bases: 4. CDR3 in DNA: TGTGCCAGCAGTTTGGACAGGGGAGGGAATTCACCCCTCCACTTT. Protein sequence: CASSLDRGGNSPLHF.

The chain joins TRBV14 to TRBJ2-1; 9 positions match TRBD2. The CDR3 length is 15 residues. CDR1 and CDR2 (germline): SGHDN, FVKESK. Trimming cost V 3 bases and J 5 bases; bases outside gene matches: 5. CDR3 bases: TGTGCCAGCAGCCAGCGACTAGCGGAAAACAATGAGCAGTTCTTC. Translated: CASSQRLAENNEQFF.

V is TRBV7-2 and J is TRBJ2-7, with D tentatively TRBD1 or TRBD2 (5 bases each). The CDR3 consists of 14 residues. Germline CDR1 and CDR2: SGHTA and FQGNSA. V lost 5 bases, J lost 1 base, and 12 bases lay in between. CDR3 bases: TGTGCCAGCAGCCCTCAGGGACCTTCCTACGAGCAGTACTTC. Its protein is CASSPQGPSYEQYF.

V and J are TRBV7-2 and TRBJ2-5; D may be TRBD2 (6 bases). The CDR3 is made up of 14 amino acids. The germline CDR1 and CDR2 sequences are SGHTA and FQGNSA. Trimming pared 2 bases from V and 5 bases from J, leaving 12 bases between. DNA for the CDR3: TGTGCCAGCAGCTTAATAGCGGCGGAGGAGACCCAGTACTTC. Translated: CASSLIAAEETQYF.

CDR3 bases: TGTGCCAGCAGCGTAGTTGGAGGGGGCCTTAACACTGAAGCTTTCTTT. It encodes CASSVVGGGLNTEAFF. This chain links TRBV9 with TRBJ1-1; 7 bases are a match to TRBD1. The germline V gene encodes CDR1 SGDLS and CDR2 YYNGEE. V lost 0 bases, J lost 2 bases, and 7 bases stayed unmatched. The CDR3 sequence is 16 residues long.

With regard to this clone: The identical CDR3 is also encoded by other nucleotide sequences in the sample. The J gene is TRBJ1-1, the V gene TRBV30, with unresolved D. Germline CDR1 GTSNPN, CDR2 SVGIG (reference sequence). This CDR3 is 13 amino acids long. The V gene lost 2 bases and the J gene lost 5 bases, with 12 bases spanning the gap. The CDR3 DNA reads TGTGCCTGGAGTACAACGGGAGGGACTGAAGCTTTCTTT. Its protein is CAWSTTGGTEAFF.

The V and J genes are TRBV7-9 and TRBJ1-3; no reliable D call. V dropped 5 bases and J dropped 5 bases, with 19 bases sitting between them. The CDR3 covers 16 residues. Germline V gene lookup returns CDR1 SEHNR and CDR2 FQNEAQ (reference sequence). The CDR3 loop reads CASSPGDYAVRNTIYF. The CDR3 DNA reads TGTGCCAGCAGCCCCGGTGATTACGCGGTTCGAAACACCATATATTTT.

CDR3 region: CASRQTGGEQYF. The CDR3 coding sequence is TGTGCCAGCAGGCAGACAGGAGGCGAGCAGTACTTC. The V and J genes are TRBV5-6 and TRBJ2-7; a possible D gene is TRBD1 (6 bases). The CDR3 contains 12 residues. Trimming took 5 bases from V and 6 from J, leaving 12 bases between them. Germline-derived CDR1 and CDR2 are SGHDT and YYEEEE. Full variable domain (remainder filled in from reference TRBV5-6 and TRBJ2-7): DAGVTQSPTHLIKTRGQQVTLRCSPKSGHDTVSWYQQALGQGPQFIFQYYEEEERQRGNFPDRFSGHQFPNYSSELNVNALLLGDSALYLCASRQTGGEQYFGPGTRLTVT.

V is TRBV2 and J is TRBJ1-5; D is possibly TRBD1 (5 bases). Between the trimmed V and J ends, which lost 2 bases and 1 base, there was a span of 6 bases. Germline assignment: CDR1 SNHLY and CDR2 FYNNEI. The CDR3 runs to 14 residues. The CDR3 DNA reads TGTGCCAGCAGTGAACAGGGAAGCAATCAGCCCCAGCATTTT. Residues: CASSEQGSNQPQHF.

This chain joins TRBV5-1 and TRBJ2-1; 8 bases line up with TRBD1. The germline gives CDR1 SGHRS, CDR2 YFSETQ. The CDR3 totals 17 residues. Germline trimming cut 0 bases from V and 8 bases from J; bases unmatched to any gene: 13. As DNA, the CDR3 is TGCGCCAGCAGCTTGGTCCACGGGGGCCAGGGGGCTTATGAGCAGTTCTTC. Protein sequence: CASSLVHGGQGAYEQFF. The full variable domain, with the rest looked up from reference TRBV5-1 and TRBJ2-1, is KAGVTQTPRYLIKTRGQQVTLSCSPISGHRSVSWYQQTPGQGLQFLFEYFSETQRNKGNFPGRFSGRQFSNSRSEMNVSTLELGDSALYLCASSLVHGGQGAYEQFFGPGTRLTVL.

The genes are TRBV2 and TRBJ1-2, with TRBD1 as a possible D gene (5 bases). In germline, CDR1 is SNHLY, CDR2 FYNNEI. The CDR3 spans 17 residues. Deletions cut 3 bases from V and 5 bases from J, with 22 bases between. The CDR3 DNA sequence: TGTGCCAGCAGTGAGACCCCGGTGGGGGGTGGCCTATATGGCTACACCTTC. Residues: CASSETPVGGGLYGYTF.

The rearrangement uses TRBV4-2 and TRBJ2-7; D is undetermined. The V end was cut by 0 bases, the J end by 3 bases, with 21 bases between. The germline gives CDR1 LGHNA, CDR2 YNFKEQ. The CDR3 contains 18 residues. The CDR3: CASSQDQSLAEIVYEQYF. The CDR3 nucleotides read TGTGCCAGCAGCCAAGATCAGTCTTTGGCAGAGATCGTCTACGAGCAGTACTTC.

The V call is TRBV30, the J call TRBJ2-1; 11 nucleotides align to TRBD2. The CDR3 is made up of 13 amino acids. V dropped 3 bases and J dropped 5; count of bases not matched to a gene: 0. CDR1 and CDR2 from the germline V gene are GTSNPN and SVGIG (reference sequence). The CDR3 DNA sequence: TGTGCCTGGAGGGGACTAGCGGACAATGAGCAGTTCTTC. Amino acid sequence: CAWRGLADNEQFF.

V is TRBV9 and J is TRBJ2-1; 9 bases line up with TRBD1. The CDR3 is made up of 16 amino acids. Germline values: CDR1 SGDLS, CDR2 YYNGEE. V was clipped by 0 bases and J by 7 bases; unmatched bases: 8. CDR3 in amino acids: CASSVAWDRAKNEQFF. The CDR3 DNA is TGTGCCAGCAGCGTAGCCTGGGACAGGGCTAAGAATGAGCAGTTCTTC.